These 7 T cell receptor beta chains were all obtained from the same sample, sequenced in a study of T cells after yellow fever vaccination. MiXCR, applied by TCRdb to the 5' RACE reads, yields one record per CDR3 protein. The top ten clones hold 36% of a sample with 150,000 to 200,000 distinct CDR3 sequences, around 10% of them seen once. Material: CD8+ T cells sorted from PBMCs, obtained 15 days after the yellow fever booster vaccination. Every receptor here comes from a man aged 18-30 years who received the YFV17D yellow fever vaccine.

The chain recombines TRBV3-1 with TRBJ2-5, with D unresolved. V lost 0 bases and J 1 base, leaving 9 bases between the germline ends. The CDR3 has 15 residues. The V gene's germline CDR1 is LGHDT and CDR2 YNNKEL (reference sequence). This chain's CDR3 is CASSQDFPRQETQYF. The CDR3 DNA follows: TGTGCCAGCAGCCAAGATTTCCCTCGCCAAGAGACCCAGTACTTC.

CDR3 bases: TGCGCCAGCAGCCAAGATCTCCCAGAGAATCAGCCCCAGCATTTT. Amino acid sequence: CASSQDLPENQPQHF. The rearrangement joins TRBV4-1 to TRBJ1-5; D is unresolved. The V gene lost 0 bases and the J gene lost 4 bases, with 10 bases spanning the gap. CDR1 and CDR2 (germline): MGHRA, YSYEKL. The CDR3 has 15 residues.

The CDR3 sequence is CASQGVETGELFF. The CDR3 DNA is TGTGCCAGTCAGGGGGTGGAAACCGGGGAGCTGTTTTTT. The V and J genes are TRBV5-5 and TRBJ2-2; TRBD1 matches 7 bases. The CDR3 consists of 13 residues. V trimming: 8 bases; J trimming: 5 bases; junction bases outside the gene matches: 6. Germline V CDR1 and CDR2: SGHKS, YYEKEE (reference sequence).

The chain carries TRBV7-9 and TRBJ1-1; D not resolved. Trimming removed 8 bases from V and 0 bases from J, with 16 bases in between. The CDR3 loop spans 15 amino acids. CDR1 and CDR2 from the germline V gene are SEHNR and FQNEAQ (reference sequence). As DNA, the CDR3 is TGTGCCAGCGCCCGCTTGGGCGAGCTGAACACTGAAGCTTTCTTT. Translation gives CASARLGELNTEAFF.

The CDR3 DNA sequence: TGTGCCAGCAGCTTACTAGCGGGGGTCACAGATACGCAGTATTTT. Protein sequence: CASSLLAGVTDTQYF. This chain links TRBV7-3 with TRBJ2-3; TRBD2 aligns across 10 bases. CDR3 size: 15 residues. V dropped 2 bases and J dropped 2; count of bases not matched to a gene: 1. Germline CDR1 reads SGHTA; CDR2 reads FQGTGA.

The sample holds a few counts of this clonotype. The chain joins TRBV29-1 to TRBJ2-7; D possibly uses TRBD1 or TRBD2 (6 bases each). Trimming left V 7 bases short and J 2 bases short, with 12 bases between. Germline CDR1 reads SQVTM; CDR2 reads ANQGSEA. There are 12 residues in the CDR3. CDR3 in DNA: TGCAGCGCTAGGAGGGGGGCCTACGAGCAGTACTTC. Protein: CSARRGAYEQYF.

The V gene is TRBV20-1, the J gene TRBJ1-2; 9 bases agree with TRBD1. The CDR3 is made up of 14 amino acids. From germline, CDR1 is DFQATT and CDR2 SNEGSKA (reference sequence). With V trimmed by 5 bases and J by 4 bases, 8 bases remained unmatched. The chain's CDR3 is CSAGMGTGLYGYTF. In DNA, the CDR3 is TGCAGTGCTGGAATGGGGACAGGGCTCTATGGCTACACCTTC.